This T cell receptor (beta chain) was captured in a study of blood T cell repertoires in COVID-19 (dated by TCRdb to the early 2020s). Describing the broader study: Collaborator samples came from the United States, Italy and Spain and covered acute and convalescent phases of COVID-19. The prospective study material was composed of cDNA or gDNA derived from T cells, B-cell-depleted T cells, or PBMCs. Deeply sampled blood TCRbeta repertoires from subjects exposed to, actively infected with, or recovered from COVID-19 were included in the dataset. The repertoires were released in a freely available public database intended as a resource for research on the immune response to SARS-CoV-2. The samples were drawn from two sources: the first 160 participants of the ongoing ImmuneRACE study, and over 1,000 subjects contributed by 6 global collaborators. Nearly every sample came with metadata listing a de-identified subject ID, COVID-19 status, age in years and sex. Where HLA class I and class II types were available, the types were taken from metadata supplied by the sample provider, not from assay-based typing.

The collaborating institutions used their own protocols to collect whole blood in K2EDTA tubes. For TCRbeta analysis, collaborators shipped samples as frozen whole blood, isolated PBMCs, or DNA extracted from either of those sample types. On the study overall, not on this receptor specifically: The amount of clinical and demographic metadata varied by source and participant and was provided uncurated.

From its cysteine to its phenylalanine, the CDR3 spans 16 amino acids. Just CDR3 DNA is preserved here, 48 bases in frame from base 1. As encoded in the germline V gene, CDR1 is SGDLS while CDR2 is YYNGEE. V has 4 bases trimmed and J has 6 bases trimmed; junction bases matching no gene number 11. Regarding this clone: This receptor's antigen is unknown. Base qualities are not recorded, but no much larger clone differs from it by a single base.

TCRbeta CDR3 regions were amplified from genomic DNA using the immunoSEQ Assay, a bias-controlled multiplex PCR. As for the original processing: Nucleated cell counts per sample were estimated from amplification of reference gene primers within the assay. To quantify the absolute abundance of each unique TCRbeta CDR3 rearrangement, sequence reads were collapsed and filtered. For each sample, productive Simpson clonality was calculated as the square root of Simpson's diversity index over productive rearrangements. The table comes from immuneACCESS by way of TCRdb, which keeps in-frame sequences with V and J called. Part of the clones is missing from these tables; in studies checked, under half for an unresolved V gene and the rest for unknown reasons. For V, J and clone size, that table is used; D and trimming come from the DNA. In all, the sample holds 150,000 or so clones, and over 65% of those were seen once. The ten largest clones capture under 2% of the sample.

Material: peripheral blood. The receptor was derived from a man of 80 years or more with acute or convalescent COVID-19. The V and J segments used are TRBV9 and TRBJ2-2; TRBD2 fits 8 bases in the junction. The base sequence is TGTGCCAGCAGCCCGACGTACGGGGGGGCCGCCGGGGAGCTGTTTTTT. Its protein reads: CASSPTYGGAAGELFF.